A single sample is the source of the 19 T cell receptor beta chains below, sequenced in a study of blood T cells in healthy people across ages. Together with a sample-barcoded 5' primer, a J-beta primer mix was included in a second PCR lasting about 7 to 11 cycles. MiXCR was run by TCRdb on the 5' RACE reads, yielding one entry per CDR3 protein. The table has about a million distinct CDR3 sequences, roughly 51% seen once. Sequencing was done on a sample of blood. These receptors came from a woman in her sixties in good health.

This rearrangement joins TRBV10-3 to TRBJ1-2; 7 nucleotides match TRBD1. J was trimmed by 5 bases and V by 4 bases; bases with no gene match: 4. The CDR3 extends over 13 amino acids. Looked up from germline, CDR1 is ENHRY and CDR2 is SYGVKD. The CDR3 DNA follows: TGTGCCATCAGTGTATCGACAGGGTATGGCTACACCTTC. Translated, it gives CAISVSTGYGYTF.

This chain uses TRBV2 with TRBJ1-5; D not certain. The ends were cut back, 5 bases at V and 0 bases at J, with 11 bases in the middle. Germline CDR1 is SNHLY and CDR2 is FYNNEI. There are 15 residues in the CDR3. As DNA, the CDR3 is TGTGCCAGCAGTAGCCAAACCCATAGCAATCAGCCCCAGCATTTT. This sequence encodes CASSSQTHSNQPQHF.

This clonotype was counted between two and nine times. The chain couples TRBV18 to TRBJ1-1; 7 bases fit TRBD1. V shed 1 base and J 5 bases; nucleotides not matched to a gene: 10. The CDR3 is 16 residues long. CDR1 and CDR2 (germline): KGHSH, LQKENI. Here the CDR3 reads CASSPREGAKGTEAFF. The DNA of the CDR3 is TGTGCCAGCTCACCACGAGAGGGGGCCAAGGGGACTGAAGCTTTCTTT.

This chain joins TRBV4-3 and TRBJ2-5; 9 positions agree with TRBD1. The CDR3 has 15 residues. V trimming: 3 bases; J trimming: 4 bases; junction bases outside the gene matches: 6. CDR1 is LGHNA and CDR2 is YSLEER in the germline V gene. CDR3 nucleotides: TGCGCCAGCAGCCAGGGACAGGGTGGGTCAGAGACCCAGTACTTC. Translating it yields CASSQGQGGSETQYF.

This chain joins TRBV12-3 or TRBV12-4 and TRBJ1-4; 8 bases are shared with TRBD1. The CDR3 is made up of 15 amino acids. Trimming removed 5 bases from V and 7 bases from J; junction bases left unmatched: 9. The CDR3 nucleotides are TGTGCCAGCAGTACCCCGACAGGGGCGGGTGAAAAACTGTTTTTT. Amino acid sequence: CASSTPTGAGEKLFF.

The chain couples TRBV30 to TRBJ2-7; the D is unclear. V was cut by 5 bases and J by 2 bases, with 16 bases left in between. This CDR3 is 14 amino acids long. Looked up from germline, CDR1 is GTSNPN and CDR2 is SVGIG (reference sequence). CDR3 DNA sequence: TGTGCCTGGGGAACGAACACGGGCCCCTACGAGCAGTACTTC. It is translated as CAWGTNTGPYEQYF.

A note on this clonotype: Compared with germline, one end of the junction differs, possibly owing to a read error. The rearrangement joins TRBV14 to TRBJ2-7; D ambiguous. The J call may be in error: the DNA end matches TRBJ2-5 better. CDR3 size: 16 residues. The V gene's germline CDR1 is SGHDN and CDR2 FVKESK. The CDR3 sequence is CTSSQKSFNNMETQYF. In DNA, the CDR3 is TGTACCAGCAGCCAAAAATCGTTTAATAATATGGAGACCCAGTACTTC.

This clonotype has only a few counts. The chain has TRBV28 and TRBJ2-7, with a possible D match to TRBD2 (6 bases). V was pared by 1 base and J by 7 bases, with 14 bases between. CDR3 length: 14 amino acids. Germline values: CDR1 MDHEN, CDR2 SYDVKM. CDR3 in DNA: TGTGCCAGCAGTTTATTCACCTTGGGGAGGGAGCAGTACTTC. Translating it yields CASSLFTLGREQYF.

Turning to this clonotype: Given a much more abundant clone one base away, this may be a read error. The chain has TRBV11-1 and TRBJ2-7; TRBD2 is a possible D gene (7 bases). Germline V gives CDR1 SGHAT, CDR2 FQDESV (reference sequence). There are 16 residues in the CDR3. The CDR3 bases are TGTGCCAGCAGCCAGCGGCGGGGGCCAAGCTCCTACGGGCAGTACTTC. Translating it yields CASSQRRGPSSYGQYF.

Worth noting for this clonotype: Relative to the germline gene, one junction end is altered; a read error may explain this. The chain employs TRBV10-3 and TRBJ2-5; TRBD1 or TRBD2 may be the D gene (5 bases each). Germline loops: CDR1 ENHRY, CDR2 SYGVKD. The CDR3 has 14 amino acids. The DNA for the CDR3 is TGTGCCATCAGTGAGCAGGGAGCGGCAGAGACCCAGTACTTT. Protein sequence: CAISEQGAAETQYF.

Only a few counts were recorded for this clonotype. The V gene is TRBV7-2, the J gene TRBJ2-3; D gene ambiguous. Deletions cut 0 bases from V and 1 base from J, with 8 bases between. Per germline, CDR1 SGHTA and CDR2 FQGNSA. CDR3 length: 15 amino acids. CDR3 DNA sequence: TGTGCCAGCAGCTTAGCGGGTCTAGGCACAGATACGCAGTATTTT. This encodes CASSLAGLGTDTQYF.

This chain connects TRBV29-1 to TRBJ2-6; 15 bases fit TRBD2. The V gene end was trimmed by 6 bases and the J gene end by 0 bases; junction bases not matched to a gene: 9. The CDR3 loop spans 19 amino acids. CDR1 is SQVTM and CDR2 is ANQGSEA in the germline V gene. CDR3 residues: CSVLTGTSGRPSGANVLTF. CDR3 DNA sequence: TGCAGCGTCTTGACCGGGACTAGCGGGAGGCCCTCTGGGGCCAACGTCCTGACTTTC.

In its sample, this clonotype was seen many times. This sequence joins TRBV20-1 and TRBJ2-1, with D possibly called TRBD1 or TRBD2 (5 bases each). Trimming left V 3 bases short and J 8 bases short, with 26 bases between. Germline assignment: CDR1 DFQATT and CDR2 SNEGSKA (reference sequence). This CDR3 contains 17 residues. CDR3 protein: CSASSPGTGKKGHEQFF. The CDR3 DNA sequence: TGCAGTGCTAGCTCCCCCGGGACGGGAAAAAAGGGCCATGAGCAGTTCTTC.

V is TRBV4-1 and J is TRBJ1-6, with TRBD1 identical over 7 bases. J was trimmed by 9 bases and V by 5 bases; bases with no gene match: 10. The CDR3 spans 15 residues. Germline CDR1 reads MGHRA; CDR2 reads YSYEKL. In DNA form, the CDR3 reads TGCGCCAGCAGCAGGCAGGGGGTGGAGAGTTCACCCCTCCACTTT. Amino acid sequence: CASSRQGVESSPLHF.

This clonotype came up a few times. This chain links TRBV4-1 with TRBJ2-1, with 10 bases identical to TRBD2. This CDR3 comprises 16 residues. Germline V gene lookup returns CDR1 MGHRA and CDR2 YSYEKL. The junction had 9 bases not matched to a gene; V was cut back by 3 bases and J by 7 bases. The DNA of the CDR3 is TGCGCCAGCAGCCACCAAAGCGGGAGGGCCAAGAATGAGCAGTTCTTC. Translating it yields CASSHQSGRAKNEQFF.

The DNA for the CDR3 is TGTGCCAGCAGCAACAGGATCGACAAGCGTCTGAATGGCTACACCTTC. Translating gives CASSNRIDKRLNGYTF. The chain joins TRBV21-1 to TRBJ1-2. TRBV21-1 is classified as a pseudogene. The CDR3 totals 16 residues.

V usage is TRBV20-1 and J usage is TRBJ2-7; D is uncertain. Germline loops: CDR1 DFQATT, CDR2 SNEGSKA (reference sequence). The CDR3 is 14 residues long. The V gene lost 2 bases and the J gene lost 4 bases, with 15 bases spanning the gap. The CDR3 DNA is TGCAGTGCTAGAATCGCCGGGCGCCAATACGAGCAGTACTTC. Its protein is CSARIAGRQYEQYF.

This clonotype was seen only a few times. The chain carries TRBV12-3 or TRBV12-4 and TRBJ1-2, with 7 bases that match TRBD1. The ends lost 5 bases at V and 4 bases at J; junction bases unmatched: 7. The CDR3 consists of 14 residues. CDR3 region: CASSRDSLVYGYTF. The CDR3, as DNA: TGTGCCAGCAGTCGGGACAGTCTGGTCTATGGCTACACCTTC.

The V and J genes are TRBV4-1 and TRBJ1-5, with a possible D match to TRBD1 (5 bases). Deletions cut 4 bases from V and 1 base from J, with 17 bases between. Germline V gene sequence: CDR1 MGHRA, CDR2 YSYEKL. The CDR3 is 17 residues long. The CDR3 DNA reads as TGCGCCAGCAGCCCGGAGGGTGACGGGGCCAGCAATCAGCCCCAGCATTTT. This translates into CASSPEGDGASNQPQHF.